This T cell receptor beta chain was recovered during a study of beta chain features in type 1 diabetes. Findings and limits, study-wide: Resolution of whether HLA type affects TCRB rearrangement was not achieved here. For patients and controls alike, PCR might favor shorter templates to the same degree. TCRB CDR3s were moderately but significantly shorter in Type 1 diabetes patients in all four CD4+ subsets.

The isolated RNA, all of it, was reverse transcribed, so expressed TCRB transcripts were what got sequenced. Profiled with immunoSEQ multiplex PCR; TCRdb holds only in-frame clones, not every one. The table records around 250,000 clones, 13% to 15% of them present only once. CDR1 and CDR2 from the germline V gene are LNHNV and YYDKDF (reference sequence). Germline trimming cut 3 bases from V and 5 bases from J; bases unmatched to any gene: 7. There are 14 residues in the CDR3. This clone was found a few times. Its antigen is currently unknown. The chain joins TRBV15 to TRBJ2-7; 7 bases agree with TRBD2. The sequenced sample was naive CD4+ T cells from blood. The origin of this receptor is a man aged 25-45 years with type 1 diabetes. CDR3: CATSRVRGRNEQYF. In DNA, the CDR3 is TGTGCCACCAGCAGGGTGCGGGGGAGGAACGAGCAGTACTTC.